One sample yielded the 25 T cell receptor beta chains listed below, sequenced in a study of control samples from healthy donors and cancer patients. Sequencing was performed with immunoSEQ multiplex PCR; in TCRdb, only in-frame clones are kept and a portion is missing. The sample holds about 130,000 clones, over 75% seen once. Sequenced: blood. The source is a man aged 18 to 29 in good health.

The rearrangement links TRBV18 to TRBJ1-1; D call uncertain. There are 14 residues in the CDR3. The V end was cut by 5 bases, the J end by 1 base, with 11 bases between. Germline-derived CDR1 and CDR2 are KGHSH and LQKENI. The CDR3: CASSAALKNTEAFF. The CDR3 nucleotides are TGTGCCAGCTCAGCAGCCCTTAAGAACACTGAAGCTTTCTTT.

The chain uses TRBV9 and TRBJ2-7; no clear D. CDR1 SGDLS and CDR2 YYNGEE come from the germline V gene. V was shortened by 4 bases and J by 6 bases, with 14 bases between the two germline ends. This CDR3 spans 13 amino acids. For the CDR3, the DNA is TGTGCCAGCAGCCCCTCCGGTGGGTTCGAGCAGTACTTC. Its protein is CASSPSGGFEQYF.

The chain employs TRBV20-1 and TRBJ2-5; D unclear. CDR3 size: 12 residues. From germline, CDR1 is DFQATT and CDR2 SNEGSKA (reference sequence). The V and J ends lost 3 bases and 7 bases respectively, with 12 bases between them. CDR3 sequence (DNA): TGCAGTGCTAGTTACGAGCCGGGGACCCAGTACTTC. Its protein is CSASYEPGTQYF.

This clone was counted a single time. The chain has TRBV29-1 and TRBJ2-5; either TRBD1 or TRBD2 may fit D (6 bases each). This CDR3 has 13 residues. V was shortened by 7 bases and J by 5 bases, with 17 bases between the two germline ends. The V gene's germline CDR1 is SQVTM and CDR2 ANQGSEA. The CDR3 sequence: CSALRGAPETQYF. CDR3 nucleotide sequence: TGCAGCGCCCTGAGGGGGGCGCCGGAGACCCAGTACTTC.

The chain recombines TRBV6-5 with TRBJ2-1; D perhaps matches TRBD2 (6 bases). Germline V CDR1 and CDR2: MNHEY, SVGAGI. The V and J ends lost 0 bases and 7 bases respectively, with 10 bases between them. The CDR3 covers 14 residues. The CDR3 DNA reads as TGTGCCAGCAGTTACTCCGGGAGCGGGAATGAGCAGTTCTTC. Translation gives CASSYSGSGNEQFF.

The genes are TRBV9 and TRBJ2-1; D is perhaps TRBD2 (6 bases). The CDR3 loop spans 14 amino acids. CDR1 is SGDLS, CDR2 YYNGEE, per germline. V was cut by 7 bases and J by 0 bases, with 11 bases left in between. DNA for the CDR3: TGTGCCAGCCAACGGGGGAGCTCCTACAATGAGCAGTTCTTC. This sequence encodes CASQRGSSYNEQFF.

V and J are TRBV5-4 and TRBJ1-5; D gene unclear. Germline loops: CDR1 SGHNT, CDR2 YYREEE (reference sequence). This CDR3 region has 15 residues. The V end lost 0 bases, the J end lost 1 base, and 8 bases lay between the germline ends. CDR3 sequence (DNA): TGTGCCAGCAGCTTGGGGACGGAAAGCAATCAGCCCCAGCATTTT. It translates to CASSLGTESNQPQHF.

This chain connects TRBV11-3 to TRBJ1-1, with D tentatively TRBD1 (5 bases). Trimming left V 5 bases short and J 0 bases short, with 19 bases between. This CDR3 is built from 17 residues. Germline assignment: CDR1 SGHNT and CDR2 YENEEA. CDR3 region: CASSTTGGERMNTEAFF. CDR3 bases: TGTGCCAGCAGCACAACCGGGGGGGAGAGGATGAACACTGAAGCTTTCTTT.

This clone was seen a handful of times. The chain employs TRBV7-2 and TRBJ2-5, with TRBD1 as a possible D gene (6 bases). This CDR3 region has 13 residues. V shed 5 bases and J shed 2 bases, with 9 bases lying between them. Germline-derived CDR1 and CDR2 are SGHTA and FQGNSA. CDR3 in amino acids: CASSPRGQETQYF. CDR3 coding DNA: TGTGCCAGCAGCCCTAGGGGGCAAGAGACCCAGTACTTC.

V and J are TRBV5-1 and TRBJ2-7; D gene unclear. Between the trimmed V and J ends, which lost 4 bases and 2 bases, there was a span of 4 bases. The length of the CDR3 is 11 residues. Germline CDR1 is SGHRS and CDR2 is YFSETQ. In DNA, the CDR3 is TGCGCCAGCAGCGGACCCTACGAGCAGTACTTC. Protein: CASSGPYEQYF.

The J gene is TRBJ1-2, the V gene TRBV5-1; 9 bases fit TRBD1. Looked up from germline, CDR1 is SGHRS and CDR2 is YFSETQ. The length of the CDR3 is 15 residues. The junction had 7 bases not matched to a gene; V was cut back by 2 bases and J by 5 bases. CDR3 coding DNA: TGCGCCAGCAGCTTCCGGGACAGGGCTGAATATGGCTACACCTTC. Translated: CASSFRDRAEYGYTF.

The rearrangement joins TRBV24-1 to TRBJ2-3; 8 bases map to TRBD1. CDR3 size: 16 residues. Germline V gives CDR1 KGHDR, CDR2 SFDVKD. Losses at the gene ends were 2 bases for V and 2 bases for J; bases not matched to a gene: 5. The CDR3 loop reads CATSDSGTGVTDTQYF. CDR3 in DNA: TGTGCCACCAGTGATTCCGGGACAGGAGTCACAGATACGCAGTATTTT.

This chain links TRBV10-3 with TRBJ1-2; weak D call: TRBD1 (6 bases). Trimming removed 6 bases from V and 4 bases from J, with 12 bases in between. The CDR3 sequence is 13 residues long. Looked up from germline, CDR1 is ENHRY and CDR2 is SYGVKD. The CDR3 DNA is TGTGCCATCAGCGAGAGGACAGTCTATGGCTACACCTTC. Protein product: CAISERTVYGYTF.

The chain combines TRBV28 with TRBJ1-4, with D perhaps TRBD1 (6 bases). Looked up from germline, CDR1 is MDHEN and CDR2 is SYDVKM. The CDR3 runs 15 residues. The V end lost 7 bases, the J end lost 8 bases, and 20 bases lay between the germline ends. The CDR3 DNA sequence: TGTGCCAGCAACTACCCTGGGGGGGCGGGCGAAAAACTGTTTTTT. Translating gives CASNYPGGAGEKLFF.

The chain employs TRBV5-4 and TRBJ1-5; no clear D gene. The CDR3 has 12 amino acids. V was shortened by 10 bases and J by 6 bases, with 14 bases between the two germline ends. Germline lookup yields CDR1 SGHNT and CDR2 YYREEE (reference sequence). The CDR3 region has the DNA TGTGCCCCCAACCCGGAGACTCAGCCCCAGCATTTT. Protein: CAPNPETQPQHF.

The J gene is TRBJ1-6, the V gene TRBV7-2, with D uncertain. The CDR3 runs 13 residues. Germline CDR1 is SGHTA and CDR2 is FQGNSA. V gave up 5 bases and J gave up 8 bases, with 10 bases separating them. The CDR3 DNA sequence: TGTGCCAGCAGCCTAAGACCCGATTCACCCCTCCACTTT. Translated: CASSLRPDSPLHF.

The CDR3 sequence is CASSLFRGLAMNTEAFF. In DNA, the CDR3 is TGTGCCAGCAGCTTATTCAGGGGGTTGGCGATGAACACTGAAGCTTTCTTT. The rearrangement links TRBV7-9 to TRBJ1-1; TRBD1 agrees at 7 bases. Germline CDR1 SEHNR, CDR2 FQNEAQ (reference sequence). The CDR3 is 17 amino acids. J lost 0 bases, V lost 2 bases, and 9 bases had no gene match.

V gene TRBV29-1 combines with J gene TRBJ1-2; TRBD1 is a possible D gene (5 bases). Germline loops: CDR1 SQVTM, CDR2 ANQGSEA. Trimming pared 4 bases from V and 5 bases from J, leaving 23 bases between. The CDR3 is 16 residues long. CDR3 bases: TGCAGCGTTGCCCCTTTGGGGGAACTGAGTAAATATGGCTACACCTTC. This encodes CSVAPLGELSKYGYTF.

The chain uses TRBV5-1 and TRBJ2-1, with 12 bases identical to TRBD2. This CDR3 contains 16 residues. Germline CDR1 reads SGHRS; CDR2 reads YFSETQ. The V gene end was trimmed by 5 bases and the J gene end by 8 bases; junction bases not matched to a gene: 11. CDR3 region: CASRTGLAGEWDEQFF. The CDR3 region has the DNA TGCGCCAGCAGAACGGGACTAGCGGGTGAGTGGGATGAGCAGTTCTTC.

The chain couples TRBV2 to TRBJ2-7, with 8 nucleotides matching TRBD2. Unmatched junction bases numbered 0, after V lost 6 bases and J lost 5 bases. The CDR3 covers 11 residues. Germline V lookup: CDR1 SNHLY, CDR2 FYNNEI. CDR3 region: CASRLADEQYV. The CDR3 DNA reads as TGTGCCAGCAGACTAGCGGACGAGCAGTACGTC.

The rearrangement links TRBV15 to TRBJ1-5, with D unclear. The CDR3 runs 13 residues. CDR1 is LNHNV and CDR2 is YYDKDF in the germline V gene (reference sequence). The V and J ends lost 3 bases and 6 bases respectively, with 9 bases between them. CDR3 loop: CATSRGPGQPQHF. CDR3 DNA sequence: TGTGCCACCAGCAGGGGCCCTGGTCAGCCCCAGCATTTT.

The V call is TRBV9, the J call TRBJ1-2, with 11 bases identical to TRBD1. With 0 bases clipped from V and 8 bases from J, the junction kept 6 bases outside the gene matches. This CDR3 region has 15 residues. Germline CDR1 and CDR2: SGDLS and YYNGEE. The CDR3 sequence: CASSVAPGQGAGYTF. CDR3 coding DNA: TGTGCCAGCAGCGTAGCTCCCGGACAGGGGGCCGGCTACACCTTC.

This chain links TRBV28 with TRBJ1-3; tentative D call: TRBD1 (5 bases). V dropped 4 bases and J dropped 1 base, with 14 bases sitting between them. Germline loops: CDR1 MDHEN, CDR2 SYDVKM. CDR3 length: 16 amino acids. DNA for the CDR3: TGTGCCAGCAGTTCCCCATCGGGGGGGTCTGGAAACACCATATATTTT. Amino acid sequence: CASSSPSGGSGNTIYF. The variable domain in full, with the rest retrieved from reference TRBV28 and TRBJ1-3, is DVKVTQSSRYLVKRTGEKVFLECVQDMDHENMFWYRQDPGLGLRLIYFSYDVKMKEKGDIPEGYSVSREKKERFSLILESASTNQTSMYLCASSSPSGGSGNTIYFGEGSWLTVV.

The genes are TRBV27 and TRBJ1-2, with 7 bases that match TRBD1. The V segment lost 4 bases and the J segment 4 bases; nucleotides outside the gene matches: 9. CDR3 length equals 15 residues. The germline V gene has CDR1 MNHEY and CDR2 SMNVEV (reference sequence). CDR3 nucleotides: TGTGCCAGCAGTTCTAGACAGGGACGCTTCTATGGCTACACCTTC. The encoded protein is CASSSRQGRFYGYTF.

Only a few counts were recorded for this clone. This rearrangement joins TRBV19 to TRBJ1-2, with TRBD1 identical over 7 bases. In germline, CDR1 is LNHDA, CDR2 SQIVND (reference sequence). Losses at the gene ends were 4 bases for V and 3 bases for J; bases not matched to a gene: 2. This CDR3 has 13 residues. The CDR3 nucleotides read TGTGCCAGTAGTACTGACAGGGACTATGGCTACACCTTC. As protein: CASSTDRDYGYTF.